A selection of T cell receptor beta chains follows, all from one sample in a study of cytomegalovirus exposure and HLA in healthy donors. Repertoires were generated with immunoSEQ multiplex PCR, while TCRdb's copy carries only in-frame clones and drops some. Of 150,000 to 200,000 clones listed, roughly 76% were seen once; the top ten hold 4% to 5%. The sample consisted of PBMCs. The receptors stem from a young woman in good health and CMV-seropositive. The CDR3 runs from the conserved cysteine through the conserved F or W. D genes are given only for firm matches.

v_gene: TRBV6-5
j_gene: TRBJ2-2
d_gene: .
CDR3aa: CASSRQSLASGELFF

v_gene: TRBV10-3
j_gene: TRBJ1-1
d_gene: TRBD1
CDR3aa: CAIRETGAHEAFF

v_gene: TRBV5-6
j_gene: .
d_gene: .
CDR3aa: CASSWRGYEQYF

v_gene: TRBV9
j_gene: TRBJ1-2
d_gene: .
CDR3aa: CASSESGRDNYGYTF

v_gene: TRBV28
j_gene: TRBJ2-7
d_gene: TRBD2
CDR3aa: CASSFHRRGGSYEQYF

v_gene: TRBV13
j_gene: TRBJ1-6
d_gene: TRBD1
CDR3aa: CASSLAGGADNSPLHF

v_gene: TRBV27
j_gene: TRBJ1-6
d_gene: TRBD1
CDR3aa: CASSSTGDSPLHF

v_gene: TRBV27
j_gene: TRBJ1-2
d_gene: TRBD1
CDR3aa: CASSLLARQGAPNYGYTF

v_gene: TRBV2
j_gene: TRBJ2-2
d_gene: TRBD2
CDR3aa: CASSGPGLAVNTGELFF

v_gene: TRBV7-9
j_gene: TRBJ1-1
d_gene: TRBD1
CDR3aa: CSSSLGQAVAFF

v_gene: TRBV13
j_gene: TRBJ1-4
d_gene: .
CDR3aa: CASSSQDGERKLFF

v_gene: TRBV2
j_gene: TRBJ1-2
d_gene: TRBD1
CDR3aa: CASSKNSGTDYGYTF

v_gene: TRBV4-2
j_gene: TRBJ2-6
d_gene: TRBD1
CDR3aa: CASSQAWDRGITGANVLTF

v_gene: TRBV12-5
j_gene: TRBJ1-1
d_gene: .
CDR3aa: CASGLGGGTEAFF

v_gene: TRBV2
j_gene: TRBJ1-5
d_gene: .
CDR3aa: CASRQKTADQPQHF

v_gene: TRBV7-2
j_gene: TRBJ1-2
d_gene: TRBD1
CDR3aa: CASTIGQGSSYTF

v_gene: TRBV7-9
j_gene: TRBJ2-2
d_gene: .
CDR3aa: CASETPGGESGELFF

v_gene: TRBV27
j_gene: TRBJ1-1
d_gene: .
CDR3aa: CASSLAVGANTEAFF